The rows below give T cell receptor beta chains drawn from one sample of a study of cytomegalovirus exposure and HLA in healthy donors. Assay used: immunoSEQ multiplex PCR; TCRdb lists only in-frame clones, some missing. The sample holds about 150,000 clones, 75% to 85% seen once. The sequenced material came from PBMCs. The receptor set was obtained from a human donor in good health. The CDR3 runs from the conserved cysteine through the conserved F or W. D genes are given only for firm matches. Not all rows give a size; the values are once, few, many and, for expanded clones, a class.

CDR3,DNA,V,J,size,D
CASSPGTGAYEQYF,TGTGCCAGCAGCCCCGGGACAGGAGCCTACGAGCAGTACTTC,TRBV5-6,TRBJ2-7,-,TRBD1
CASRTSGRLNEQFF,TGTGCCAGCAGGACTAGCGGGAGGCTCAATGAGCAGTTCTTC,TRBV6-1,TRBJ2-1,-,TRBD2
CASSLAWGGASGNTIYF,TGTGCCAGCAGCTTGGCCTGGGGGGGGGCCTCTGGAAACACCATATATTTT,TRBV5-4,TRBJ1-3,-,-
CASSQTGGVGTQYF,TGCGCCAGCAGCCAGACAGGGGGAGTTGGGACCCAGTACTTC,TRBV4-3,TRBJ2-5,-,TRBD1
CASSKGGGQVVGYTF,TGTGCCAGCAGCAAAGGGGGGGGACAGGTCGTTGGCTACACCTTC,TRBV21-1,TRBJ1-2,-,-
CASSFMGTNTGELFF,TGTGCCAGCAGCTTTATGGGGACAAACACCGGGGAGCTGTTTTTT,TRBV5-4,TRBJ2-2,-,-
CASSQGRQGLAGGPGNEQFF,TGTGCCAGCAGCCAAGGTCGACAGGGGCTAGCGGGGGGGCCTGGTAATGAGCAGTTCTTC,TRBV4-2,TRBJ2-1,-,TRBD2
CASSLGQGRYGYTF,TGTGCCAGCAGTCTCGGACAGGGGAGGTATGGCTACACCTTC,TRBV27,TRBJ1-2,-,TRBD1
CASSLTGGQETQYF,TGTGCCAGCAGCTTGACAGGGGGCCAAGAGACCCAGTACTTC,TRBV7-3,TRBJ2-5,-,TRBD1
CASSGGGTYNEQFF,TGTGCCAGCAGTGGCGGGGGGACTTACAATGAGCAGTTCTTC,TRBV4-2,TRBJ2-1,-,TRBD2
CASSYRTVAVNPEAFF,TGTGCCAGCAGTTACAGAACAGTTGCCGTGAACCCTGAAGCTTTCTTT,TRBV6-5,TRBJ1-1,few,-
CASSPERIQETQYF,TGTGCCAGCAGCCCGGAGCGTATCCAAGAGACCCAGTACTTC,TRBV7-2,TRBJ2-5,-,-
CASSPTGTGPDYGYTF,TGTGCCAGCAGCCCCACCGGGACAGGGCCCGACTATGGCTACACCTTC,TRBV7-9,TRBJ1-2,-,TRBD1
CASSPNRNTGELFF,TGTGCCAGCAGCCCAAATAGGAACACCGGGGAGCTGTTTTTT,TRBV5-4,TRBJ2-2,-,-